This T cell receptor (beta chain) was recovered during a study of identical twins. CDR1 MNHNS and CDR2 SASEGT come from the germline V gene. The V end was cut by 6 bases, the J end by 2 bases, with 11 bases between. The CDR3 has 13 residues. Carrying unique molecular identifiers, the cDNA also gained a universal primer site through template switching. TCRdb reprocessed the 5' RACE reads with MiXCR, giving one entry per CDR3 protein. The sample holds 150,000 or so distinct CDR3 sequences, around 3.6% seen once. The table lists this clonotype with many counts. The sequenced material came from memory T cells sorted from blood. This chain joins TRBV6-1 and TRBJ2-7; D call uncertain. The sequence derives from a man between 18 and 29 years old in good health. CDR3 nucleotides: TGTGCCAGCAGCAGAACAGTTACCTACGAGCAGTACGTC. Encoded protein: CASSRTVTYEQYV.